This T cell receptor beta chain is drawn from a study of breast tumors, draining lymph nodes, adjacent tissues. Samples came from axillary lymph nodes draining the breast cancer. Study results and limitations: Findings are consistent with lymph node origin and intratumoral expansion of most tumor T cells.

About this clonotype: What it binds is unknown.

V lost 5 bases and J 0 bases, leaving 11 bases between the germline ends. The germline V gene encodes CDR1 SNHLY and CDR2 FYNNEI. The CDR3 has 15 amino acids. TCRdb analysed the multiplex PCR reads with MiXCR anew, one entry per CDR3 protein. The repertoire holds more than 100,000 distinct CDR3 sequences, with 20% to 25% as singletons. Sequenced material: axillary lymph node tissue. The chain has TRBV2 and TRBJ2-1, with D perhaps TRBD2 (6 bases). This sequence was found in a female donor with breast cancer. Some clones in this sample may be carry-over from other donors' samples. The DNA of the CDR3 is TGTGCCAGCAGTTGGGAGGCCCCCTCCTACAATGAGCAGTTCTTC. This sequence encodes CASSWEAPSYNEQFF.